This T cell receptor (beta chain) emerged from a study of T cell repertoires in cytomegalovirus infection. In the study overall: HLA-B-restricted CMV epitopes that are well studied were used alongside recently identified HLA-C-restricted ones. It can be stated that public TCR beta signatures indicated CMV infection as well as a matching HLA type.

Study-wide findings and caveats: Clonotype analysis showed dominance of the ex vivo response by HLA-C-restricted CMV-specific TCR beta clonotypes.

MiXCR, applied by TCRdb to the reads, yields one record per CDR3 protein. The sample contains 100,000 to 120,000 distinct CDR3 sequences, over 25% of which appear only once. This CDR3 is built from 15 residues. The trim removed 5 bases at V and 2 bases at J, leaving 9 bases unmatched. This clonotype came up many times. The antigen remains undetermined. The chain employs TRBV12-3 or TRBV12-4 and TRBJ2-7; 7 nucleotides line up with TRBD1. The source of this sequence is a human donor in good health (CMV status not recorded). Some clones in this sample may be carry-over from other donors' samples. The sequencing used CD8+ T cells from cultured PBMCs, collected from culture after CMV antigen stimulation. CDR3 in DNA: TGTGCCAGCAGTAGACCGGGACAGCTAACCTACGAGCAGTACTTC. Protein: CASSRPGQLTYEQYF.